This T cell receptor beta chain was obtained from a study of cytomegalovirus exposure and HLA in healthy donors. This PCR relied on a set of 60 Vbeta primers and 13 Jbeta primers. Measured with immunoSEQ multiplex PCR; TCRdb has only the in-frame clones, and not every one. This sample has 130,000 to 150,000 clones; more than 75% occur once, and the top ten carry around 3.2%. Study-level results: Looking again later, the authors saw that most CMV-associated TCR beta chains seemed HLA-restricted. Trimming of TCR beta V- and J-genes showed a link, identified in a later analysis, to a missense DCLRE1C variant.

About this clone: Its specificity is not known.

The CDR3 contains 14 residues. The germline gives CDR1 SNHLY, CDR2 FYNNEI. The V gene end was trimmed by 8 bases and the J gene end by 8 bases; junction bases not matched to a gene: 11. Sequenced sample: PBMCs. J is TRBJ2-4 and V is TRBV2; the match to TRBD1 covers 8 bases. The clonotype originates from a female donor in good health and CMV-seronegative. The CDR3 DNA reads as TGTGCCAGCGCGCGACAGGGGTTTATCGACATTCAGTACTTC. Protein product: CASARQGFIDIQYF.